This T cell receptor beta chain was observed in a study of T cell responses to AZD1222 COVID-19 vaccine. Study-wide points: Only six AZD1222 recipients tested seropositive at baseline. Mostly white British, mostly female donors; authors suggested clonal diversity may be underestimated.

The CDR3 covers 16 residues. Trimming removed 7 bases from V and 4 bases from J; junction bases left unmatched: 16. Germline V gene lookup returns CDR1 SQVTM and CDR2 ANQGSEA. Here immunoSEQ multiplex PCR was the method, and the copy in TCRdb shows in-frame clones only, minus some. The sample has over 130,000 clones, 92% seen once; the top ten hold more than 3%. This clone appeared a few times. Its antigen is unknown. The analysis combined second doses at about 4 or about 12 weeks. The sequencing used peripheral blood, collected 28 days after the second AZD1222 dose. The J gene is TRBJ2-1, the V gene TRBV29-1; 7 positions match TRBD1. The receptor was derived from an adult who received the AZD1222 COVID-19 vaccine. The CDR3 region is CSADGDTGAVYNEQFF. DNA of the CDR3: TGCAGCGCGGACGGAGATACAGGGGCCGTATACAATGAGCAGTTCTTC.